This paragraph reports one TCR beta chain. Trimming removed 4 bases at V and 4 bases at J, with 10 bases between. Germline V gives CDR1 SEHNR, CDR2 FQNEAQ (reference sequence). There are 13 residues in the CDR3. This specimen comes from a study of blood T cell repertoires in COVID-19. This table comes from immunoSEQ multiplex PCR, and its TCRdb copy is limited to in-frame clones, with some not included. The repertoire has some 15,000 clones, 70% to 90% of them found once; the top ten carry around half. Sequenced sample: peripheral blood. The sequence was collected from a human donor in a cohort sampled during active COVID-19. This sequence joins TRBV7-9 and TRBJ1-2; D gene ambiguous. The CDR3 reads CASSSFEAYGYTF. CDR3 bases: TGTGCCAGCAGCTCTTTTGAGGCCTATGGCTACACCTTC.